The 27 T cell receptor beta chains below were found in one sample sequenced in a study of neurological immune-mediated disorders (dated by TCRdb to about 2019). The library was prepared using 5' RACE. This sample was sequenced with an Illumina HiSeq 2500. Starting from the raw public reads, TCRdb applied fastp trimming at Q25, assembled clones with MiXCR and retained in-frame beta chains. Identical CDR3 protein sequences are pooled into one entry, listed with their most common genes and DNA. This sample has roughly 43,000 distinct CDR3 sequences in its table, and 1.9% of those were observed once. Roughly 2% of the sample is held by the ten biggest clonotypes. Sequencing was performed on PBMCs. All receptors come from a woman in her thirties or forties with multiple sclerosis.

This clonotype was seen at least ten times. V and J are TRBV12-3 or TRBV12-4 and TRBJ2-7; D may be TRBD2 (5 bases). The V end was cut by 4 bases, the J end by 4 bases, with 11 bases between. This CDR3 contains 13 residues. CDR3 protein: CASSSLVSYEQYF. DNA for the CDR3: TGTGCCAGCAGTTCACTAGTAAGTTACGAGCAGTACTTC.

This clonotype has at least ten counts. This chain joins TRBV29-1 and TRBJ2-5, with 11 bases that match TRBD2. Germline loops: CDR1 SQVTM, CDR2 ANQGSEA. After removal of 8 bases from V and 5 bases from J, the junction contained 7 bases not matched to a gene. The CDR3 loop spans 13 amino acids. The CDR3 coding sequence is TGCAGCACAGAAACTAGCGGGGGTGAGACCCAGTACTTC. Translating it yields CSTETSGGETQYF. Full variable domain (rest looked up from reference TRBV29-1 and TRBJ2-5): SAVISQKPSRDICQRGTSLTIQCQVDSQVTMMFWYRQQPGQSLTLIATANQGSEATYESGFVIDKFPISRPNLTFSTLTVSNMSPEDSSIYLCSTETSGGETQYFGPGTRLLVL.

This clonotype was counted many times. The chain couples TRBV7-8 to TRBJ1-1; 10 positions agree with TRBD1. This CDR3 is built from 15 residues. Per germline, CDR1 SGHVS and CDR2 FQNEAQ. With V trimmed by 2 bases and J by 5 bases, 5 bases remained unmatched. CDR3 region: CASSLRDRGATEAFF. The CDR3 DNA reads as TGTGCCAGCAGCTTACGGGACAGGGGCGCAACTGAAGCTTTCTTT.

The table lists this clonotype with many counts. The chain combines TRBV11-2 with TRBJ1-2, with D possibly matching TRBD1 (5 bases). The germline gives CDR1 SGHAT, CDR2 FQNNGV. Trimming left V 1 base short and J 3 bases short, with 6 bases between. The CDR3 consists of 13 residues. CDR3 coding DNA: TGTGCCAGCAGCTTAGGGGGGTACTATGGCTACACCTTC. Translating it yields CASSLGGYYGYTF.

This clonotype was picked up many times. The CDR3 DNA reads as TGCGCCAGCAGCCTGGGACAGGGGGCGCGGGGAGCTTTCTTT. It is translated as CASSLGQGARGAFF. V gene TRBV4-1 combines with J gene TRBJ1-1; 12 bases are shared with TRBD1. CDR3 length: 14 amino acids. Trimming removed 4 bases from V and 10 bases from J; junction bases left unmatched: 7. Germline V CDR1 and CDR2: MGHRA, YSYEKL.

This clonotype was counted between two and nine times. A much larger clone lies one base from this, so it may be a read error. J is TRBJ1-1 and V is TRBV12-3 or TRBV12-4, with D unclear. The length of the CDR3 is 13 residues. Deletions cut 4 bases from V and 1 base from J, with 7 bases between. CDR3 protein: CASSSKPNTEAFF. The CDR3 bases are TGTGCCAGCAGTTCCAAGCCGAACACTGAAGCTTTCTTT.

At least ten counts were recorded for this clonotype. The CDR3 DNA follows: TGTGCCAGCAGCCAAGGTTCCAATGAGCAGTTCTTC. Translation gives CASSQGSNEQFF. V is TRBV3-1 and J is TRBJ2-1; no clear D. The CDR3 length is 12 residues. V gave up 1 base and J gave up 6 bases, with 4 bases separating them. Germline V CDR1 and CDR2: LGHDT, YNNKEL (reference sequence).

This clonotype has ten or more counts. The chain has TRBV4-2 and TRBJ2-5; D is unclear. V lost 0 bases and J lost 5, with 13 bases in between. Germline V gene data show CDR1 as LGHNA and CDR2 as YNFKEQ. The CDR3 consists of 15 residues. CDR3 sequence: CASSQDLQDGETQYF. The CDR3 region has the DNA TGTGCCAGCAGCCAAGACCTTCAGGATGGGGAGACCCAGTACTTC.

There are many counts of this clonotype. The chain is built from TRBV2 and TRBJ1-3; D call uncertain. V was cut by 7 bases and J by 0 bases, with 10 bases left in between. Germline V CDR1 and CDR2: SNHLY, FYNNEI. The CDR3 contains 14 residues. This CDR3 reads CASTGVRSGNTIYF. The CDR3 coding sequence is TGTGCCAGCACCGGGGTTCGCTCTGGAAACACCATATATTTT.

Ten or more counts support this clonotype. This chain joins TRBV7-8 and TRBJ1-2; no definite D call. The ends were cut back, 3 bases at V and 5 bases at J, with 13 bases in the middle. The CDR3 consists of 14 residues. Germline CDR1 SGHVS, CDR2 FQNEAQ. CDR3 sequence reads: CASSLTAQGYGYTF. CDR3 nucleotides: TGTGCCAGCAGCTTGACCGCCCAAGGATATGGCTACACCTTC.

This clonotype was picked up many times. The V call is TRBV12-3 or TRBV12-4, the J call TRBJ2-2; 8 nucleotides align to TRBD2. This CDR3 contains 16 residues. J was trimmed by 4 bases and V by 1 base; bases with no gene match: 5. The CDR3 region has the DNA TGTGCCAGCAGTTTAGTAGGTAGCGGGGTCACCGGGGAGCTGTTTTTT. Translating gives CASSLVGSGVTGELFF.

This clonotype was seen repeatedly, ten times or more. V gene TRBV11-1 combines with J gene TRBJ2-7; either TRBD1 or TRBD2 may supply D (5 bases each). CDR1 is SGHAT, CDR2 FQDESV, per germline (reference sequence). The CDR3 has 16 amino acids. Trimming took off 3 bases at V and 2 bases at J, with 17 bases between the two ends. The CDR3 spells CASSFGGVLGAYEQYF. CDR3 sequence (DNA): TGTGCCAGCAGCTTTGGGGGAGTGTTGGGCGCCTACGAGCAGTACTTC.

This clonotype was observed many times. The genes are TRBV5-1 and TRBJ2-2; the match to TRBD1 covers 8 bases. The CDR3 is 16 residues long. CDR1 and CDR2 (germline): SGHRS, YFSETQ. Trimming at V came to 0 bases and at J to 4 bases, leaving 5 bases not matched to a gene. The CDR3 coding sequence is TGCGCCAGCAGCTTGGCCGGACAGGGTGGCACCGGGGAGCTGTTTTTT. Its protein is CASSLAGQGGTGELFF.

The V gene is TRBV6-5, the J gene TRBJ1-1, with 9 bases lining up with TRBD1. The ends lost 4 bases at V and 4 bases at J; junction bases unmatched: 10. This CDR3 region has 16 residues. CDR1 is MNHEY, CDR2 SVGAGI, per germline. CDR3 DNA sequence: TGTGCCAGCAGTTTCCTTCCGGGACAGGGCTCCACTGAAGCTTTCTTT. Residues: CASSFLPGQGSTEAFF.

This clonotype was recorded at least ten times. The chain uses TRBV7-9 and TRBJ1-1, with no clear D. V was shortened by 2 bases and J by 5 bases, with 6 bases between the two germline ends. CDR1 and CDR2 (germline): SEHNR, FQNEAQ (reference sequence). This CDR3 region has 12 residues. Here the CDR3 DNA reads TGTGCCAGCAGCTTATGGGGTACTGAAGCTTTCTTT. Translating gives CASSLWGTEAFF.

This clonotype was observed many times. This chain connects TRBV27 to TRBJ2-5; D remains ambiguous. Germline CDR1 is MNHEY and CDR2 is SMNVEV (reference sequence). CDR3 length: 13 amino acids. V was pared by 5 bases and J by 1 base, with 8 bases between. CDR3 sequence: CASSKRAQETQYF. The CDR3 DNA reads TGTGCCAGCAGTAAACGGGCCCAAGAGACCCAGTACTTC.

At least ten counts were recorded for this clonotype. V and J are TRBV20-1 and TRBJ2-3; no firm D call. The CDR3 extends over 12 amino acids. V lost 6 bases, J lost 7 bases, and 14 bases lay in between. Germline V gene sequence: CDR1 DFQATT, CDR2 SNEGSKA (reference sequence). The CDR3 sequence: CSANYAVHTQYF. CDR3 bases: TGCAGTGCCAACTACGCCGTGCATACGCAGTATTTT.

This clonotype was seen at least ten times. The chain joins TRBV18 to TRBJ2-1; D remains unclear. The CDR3 spans 14 residues. Trimming took 1 base from V and 5 from J, leaving 9 bases between them. The germline CDR1 and CDR2 sequences are KGHSH and LQKENI. CDR3 DNA: TGTGCCAGCTCACCACAGCCAGAACACAATGAGCAGTTCTTC. It yields the protein CASSPQPEHNEQFF.

This clonotype was counted many times. V and J are TRBV2 and TRBJ2-5; D remains unclear. CDR1 is SNHLY and CDR2 is FYNNEI in the germline V gene. V was clipped by 5 bases and J by 2 bases, with 12 bases between them. The CDR3 covers 14 residues. The CDR3 nucleotides read TGTGCCAGCAGTTCCAACAGTCATCAAGAGACCCAGTACTTC. Residues: CASSSNSHQETQYF.

This clonotype was detected ten times or more. The gene calls are TRBV7-9 and TRBJ2-7, with no clear D. This CDR3 is 12 amino acids long. Germline CDR1 reads SEHNR; CDR2 reads FQNEAQ (reference sequence). V gave up 4 bases and J gave up 2 bases, with 6 bases separating them. The CDR3 nucleotides read TGTGCCAGCAGCTCGAGAACCTACGAGCAGTACTTC. This codes for CASSSRTYEQYF. Filled out from reference TRBV7-9 and TRBJ2-7, the complete variable domain reads DTGVSQNPRHKITKRGQNVTFRCDPISEHNRLYWYRQTLGQGPEFLTYFQNEAQLEKSRLLSDRFSAERPKGSFSTLEIQRTEQGDSAMYLCASSSRTYEQYFGPGTRLTVT.

This clonotype showed up just a few times. The rearrangement joins TRBV9 to TRBJ2-3; D is unclear. Germline CDR1 is SGDLS and CDR2 is YYNGEE. The CDR3 is 12 residues long. The ends were cut back, 0 bases at V and 5 bases at J, with 4 bases in the middle. The CDR3 sequence is CASSVDRDTQYF. CDR3 nucleotide sequence: TGTGCCAGCAGCGTAGATCGAGATACGCAGTATTTT.

The table lists this clonotype with many counts. The genes are TRBV6-5 and TRBJ1-3; D might be TRBD1 (6 bases). The CDR3 has 15 amino acids. Germline V CDR1 and CDR2: MNHEY, SVGAGI. V lost 6 bases and J lost 0, with 12 bases in between. CDR3 residues: CASRPQGSSGNTIYF. In DNA form, the CDR3 reads TGTGCCAGCAGGCCACAGGGTAGCTCTGGAAACACCATATATTTT.

In its sample, this clonotype was seen many times. The V and J genes are TRBV10-3 and TRBJ1-1; no reliable D call. Germline V lookup: CDR1 ENHRY, CDR2 SYGVKD. This CDR3 comprises 13 residues. V dropped 5 bases and J dropped 0 bases, with 7 bases sitting between them. CDR3 sequence reads: CAISTDMNTEAFF. DNA for the CDR3: TGTGCCATCAGTACAGATATGAACACTGAAGCTTTCTTT.

This clonotype was counted at least ten times. This chain links TRBV6-5 with TRBJ1-2; no firm D call. This CDR3 region has 12 residues. Trimming pared 6 bases from V and 0 bases from J, leaving 5 bases between. Germline V gene lookup returns CDR1 MNHEY and CDR2 SVGAGI. For the CDR3, the DNA is TGTGCCAGCAGACGTACTAACTATGGCTACACCTTC. This codes for CASRRTNYGYTF.

This clonotype was detected only a few times. Germline and junction disagree at one end, which may indicate a read error. The chain uses TRBV20-1 and TRBJ2-7; possibly TRBD1 or TRBD2 for D (5 bases each). CDR1 DFQATT and CDR2 SNEGSKA come from the germline V gene (reference sequence). The CDR3 extends over 14 amino acids. The CDR3 is CSARVFGDHYEQYF. For the CDR3, the DNA is TGCAGTGCCAGAGTATTCGGGGACCACTACGAGCAGTACTTC.

This clonotype occurred many times. The J gene is TRBJ2-3, the V gene TRBV7-9; tentatively, D is TRBD2 (5 bases). This CDR3 contains 15 residues. V shed 0 bases and J shed 6 bases, with 13 bases lying between them. Per the germline V gene, CDR1 is SEHNR and CDR2 is FQNEAQ (reference sequence). The CDR3 DNA reads as TGTGCCAGCAGCTTAGCGCTCGGGCGAGGGGATACGCAGTATTTT. Residues: CASSLALGRGDTQYF.

This clonotype was counted between two and nine times. V and J are TRBV10-2 and TRBJ2-3; D tentatively reads TRBD1 or TRBD2 (5 bases each). The CDR3 covers 16 residues. CDR1 and CDR2 (germline): WSHSY, SAAADI. V was pared by 6 bases and J by 0 bases, with 16 bases between. The CDR3 coding sequence is TGCGCCAGCAGGCTCCCAGGGAGTGGGAGCACAGATACGCAGTATTTT. The encoded protein is CASRLPGSGSTDTQYF.